The rows below give T cell receptor beta chains drawn from one sample of a study of CD8 T cells in ankylosing spondylitis. From the 5' RACE reads, TCRdb called clonotypes with MiXCR, one entry per CDR3 protein. The sample lists 300,000 to 400,000 distinct CDR3 sequences; approximately 14% were seen once. The sample consisted of blood, either unsorted or a sorted T cell fraction (not recorded which). The origin of the receptors is a male donor with ankylosing spondylitis or in good health (not recorded which). CDR3s include the opening cysteine and the closing phenylalanine or tryptophan. The D gene is left open where the match is weak. Not every row has a clone size; where given, it reads once, few, many or a size class.

size	length	D	J	V	DNA	CDR3
few	14	TRBD2	TRBJ2-1	TRBV19	TGTGCCACCCTGACTAGCGGGAGTGGAAATGAGCAGTTCTTC	CATLTSGSGNEQFF
few	14	TRBD1	TRBJ2-7	TRBV7-6	TGTGCCAGCAGCTTAGCGGACAGGACTTACGAGCAGTACTTC	CASSLADRTYEQYF
many	16	.	TRBJ1-1	TRBV14	TGTGCCAGCAGCCAAGTCGGCCGAAAGTCCAACACTGAAGCTTTCTTT	CASSQVGRKSNTEAFF
.	13	TRBD1	TRBJ1-5	TRBV6-6	TGTGCCAGCAGACGGACAGGGGACCAGCCCCAGCATTTT	CASRRTGDQPQHF
.	13	.	TRBJ2-2	TRBV20-1	TGCAGTGCTAGCGGGGTTAGGGCCGGGGAGCTGTTTTTT	CSASGVRAGELFF
few	12	.	TRBJ2-7	TRBV3-1	TGTGCCAGCAGCCAAGGTGACTACGAGCAGTACTTC	CASSQGDYEQYF
few	14	.	TRBJ1-2	TRBV5-1	TGCGCCAGCACCCCTCGGGGAGCCAACTATGGCTACACCTTC	CASTPRGANYGYTF
few	15	TRBD1	TRBJ2-1	TRBV29-1	TGCAGCGTGACCAACCCGGGACAGGGGAGAAATGAGCAGTTCTTC	CSVTNPGQGRNEQFF
many	8	.	TRBJ1-1	TRBV6-1	TGTGCCAGTGATGAAGCTTTCTTT	CASDEAFF
few	16	.	TRBJ2-1	TRBV18	TGTGCCAGCTCACTAGCCCCGGGACACCTTTACAATGAGCAGTTCTTC	CASSLAPGHLYNEQFF
.	15	TRBD1	TRBJ1-2	TRBV7-2	TGTGCCAGCAGCTCCTCGCAGGACAGGGCCGAAGGCTACACCTTC	CASSSSQDRAEGYTF
few	15	.	TRBJ2-7	TRBV6-5	TGTGCCAGCAGTTACTCGGGGTTGGCGGAGAACGAGCAGTACTTC	CASSYSGLAENEQYF
.	15	.	TRBJ2-7	TRBV6-4	TGTGCCAGCAGCCTCGAAGCAGGGAAGAACTACGAGCAGTACTTC	CASSLEAGKNYEQYF
few	16	.	TRBJ2-7	TRBV5-1	TGCGCCAGCAGCTTGTCCCCGGACAGAGCCACCTACGAGCAGTACTTC	CASSLSPDRATYEQYF
few	15	TRBD2	TRBJ2-2	TRBV12-3/TRBV12-4	TGTGCCAGCAGCTCCGGGACTAGTAACACCGGGGAGCTGTTTTTT	CASSSGTSNTGELFF
.	17	.	TRBJ2-1	TRBV4-2	TGTGCCAGCAGCCAGGCGAGCCGCGTAGGAGGGTACAATGAGCAGTTCTTC	CASSQASRVGGYNEQFF
.	13	TRBD1	TRBJ2-7	TRBV10-1	TGCGCCAGCAGGTCCGGGACAGGGGCCGAGCAGTACTTC	CASRSGTGAEQYF
.	11	.	TRBJ2-7	TRBV20-1	TGCAGTGCTAGGGGGCCCCTCAAGCAGTACTTC	CSARGPLKQYF
.	15	.	TRBJ2-5	TRBV27	TGTGCCAGCAGTTTATTTCGGACGGACCAAGAGACCCAGTACTTC	CASSLFRTDQETQYF
.	14	.	TRBJ1-2	TRBV5-1	TGCGCCAGCAGCTTGAATGTCGCAGGCTATGGCTACACCTTC	CASSLNVAGYGYTF
few	16	.	TRBJ1-1	TRBV5-5	TGTGCCAGCAGCTTGGCCTGGAACAGGGAGAACACTGAAGCTTTCTTT	CASSLAWNRENTEAFF
.	14	.	TRBJ2-3	TRBV12-3/TRBV12-4	TGTGCCAGCAGGGGGGGTGTGGCCACAGATACGCAGTATTTT	CASRGGVATDTQYF
.	17	TRBD2	TRBJ2-3	TRBV12-3/TRBV12-4	TGTGCCAGCAGTTTATCTATTAGCGGGGCTAGCACAGATACGCAGTATTTT	CASSLSISGASTDTQYF
.	15	TRBD2	TRBJ2-7	TRBV20-1	TGCAGTGCTAGCGGATATAGCGGGAACTCCTACGAGCAGTACTTC	CSASGYSGNSYEQYF
.	16	.	TRBJ2-5	TRBV5-1	TGCGCCAGCAGCTTGGACCGGCGGGGGCCCCAAGAGACCCAGTACTTC	CASSLDRRGPQETQYF
few	11	.	TRBJ2-3	TRBV30	TGTGCCTGGACGAAAAAGGATACGCAGTATTTT	CAWTKKDTQYF
.	16	TRBD2	TRBJ2-5	TRBV19	TGTGCCAGTAGTATTAATGGACTAGCGGCCGCGGAGACCCAGTACTTC	CASSINGLAAAETQYF
.	15	TRBD2	TRBJ2-1	TRBV5-6	TGTGCCAGCAGCTTGGAGCGGGGGCTTTACAATGAGCAGTTCTTC	CASSLERGLYNEQFF
.	14	TRBD1	TRBJ2-7	TRBV15	TGTGCCACCAGCAGGTGGGACAGACCCTACGAGCAGTACTTC	CATSRWDRPYEQYF
few	14	.	TRBJ1-5	TRBV6-5	TGTGCCAGCAGTTACGAGGTGGGAGGGCAGCCCCAGCATTTT	CASSYEVGGQPQHF
.	14	TRBD1	TRBJ1-1	TRBV5-5	TGTGCCAGCCAAAGGACAGGGGCAAACACTGAAGCTTTCTTT	CASQRTGANTEAFF
few	20	TRBD1	TRBJ1-1	TRBV7-7	TGTGCCAGCAGCTTAGTGGGGACAGGGCAGGTTGAACAGGCGGACACTGAAGCTTTCTTT	CASSLVGTGQVEQADTEAFF
.	11	.	TRBJ2-1	TRBV25-1	TGTGCCAGCAGTGAATTTGGTGAGCAGTTCTTC	CASSEFGEQFF